These 15 T cell receptor beta chains originate from one sample sequenced in a study of cytomegalovirus exposure and HLA in healthy donors. Researchers ran the PCR with 60 Vbeta and 13 Jbeta primers. Some clones are missing from TCRdb's copy, which holds only in-frame ones; the method was immunoSEQ multiplex PCR. The sample comprises roughly 68,000 clones, around 64% of which are singletons, and less than 25% rests with the top ten. Sequencing was done on a sample of PBMCs. The receptor set was obtained from a man aged 40-55 years in good health and CMV-seropositive.

This clone was counted a few times. The chain uses TRBV5-1 and TRBJ1-2; a weak D match, TRBD1 (5 bases). The germline CDR1 and CDR2 sequences are SGHRS and YFSETQ. This CDR3 comprises 14 residues. V lost 2 bases and J lost 6, with 14 bases in between. CDR3 nucleotides: TGCGCCAGCAGCTTAGCCAGGGAAGTAGATGGCTACACCTTC. Translated, it gives CASSLAREVDGYTF.

This CDR3 reads CASSQDRGGSPLHF. CDR3 nucleotide sequence: TGTGCCAGCAGCCAGGACAGGGGAGGTTCACCCCTCCACTTT. This chain connects TRBV5-6 to TRBJ1-6; TRBD1 aligns across 9 bases. Germline V lookup: CDR1 SGHDT, CDR2 YYEEEE. The ends lost 4 bases at V and 9 bases at J; junction bases unmatched: 5. There are 14 residues in the CDR3. Drawing the rest from reference TRBV5-6 and TRBJ1-6, the complete variable domain is DAGVTQSPTHLIKTRGQQVTLRCSPKSGHDTVSWYQQALGQGPQFIFQYYEEEERQRGNFPDRFSGHQFPNYSSELNVNALLLGDSALYLCASSQDRGGSPLHFGNGTRLTVT.

The chain joins TRBV18 to TRBJ2-3; 10 nucleotides line up with TRBD2. J gave up 3 bases and V 4 bases, and 4 bases lay outside the gene matches. The CDR3 totals 15 residues. The germline V gene has CDR1 KGHSH and CDR2 LQKENI. In DNA form, the CDR3 reads TGTGCCAGCTCACAGGGGACTAGCGAAACAGATACGCAGTATTTT. Residues: CASSQGTSETDTQYF.

This clone was recorded a few times. The chain employs TRBV27 and TRBJ2-5; D is perhaps TRBD2 (6 bases). The CDR3 spans 15 residues. Looked up from germline, CDR1 is MNHEY and CDR2 is SMNVEV (reference sequence). V shed 1 base and J shed 11 bases, with 20 bases lying between them. The CDR3 loop is CASSLLQSLPSGQYF. The CDR3 coding sequence is TGTGCCAGCAGTTTATTACAGAGCCTTCCGAGCGGGCAGTACTTC.

The chain is built from TRBV19 and TRBJ1-6; the D gene is possibly TRBD1 (6 bases). The CDR3 totals 14 residues. The ends were cut back, 8 bases at V and 2 bases at J, with 10 bases in the middle. The V gene's germline CDR1 is LNHDA and CDR2 SQIVND (reference sequence). This CDR3 is CASSDSPYNSPLHF. The CDR3 DNA sequence: TGTGCCAGTTCGGACAGTCCCTATAATTCACCCCTCCACTTT. Complete variable domain (other parts from reference TRBV19 and TRBJ1-6): DGGITQSPKYLFRKEGQNVTLSCEQNLNHDAMYWYRQDPGQGLRLIYYSQIVNDFQKGDIAEGYSVSREKKESFPLTVTSAQKNPTAFYLCASSDSPYNSPLHFGNGTRLTVT.

A few counts support this clone. Distinct nucleotide sequences in the sample also encode this CDR3. The chain joins TRBV4-1 to TRBJ1-1; 7 nucleotides agree with TRBD1. CDR1 and CDR2 from the germline V gene are MGHRA and YSYEKL. J gave up 5 bases and V 1 base, and 4 bases lay outside the gene matches. The CDR3 contains 14 residues. CDR3 protein: CASSQGGGRTEAFF. CDR3 in DNA: TGCGCCAGCAGCCAAGGAGGGGGCAGGACTGAAGCTTTCTTT.

V gene TRBV9 combines with J gene TRBJ1-1, with D tentatively TRBD1 (5 bases). CDR1 and CDR2 (germline): SGDLS, YYNGEE. V dropped 3 bases and J dropped 1 base, with 10 bases sitting between them. This CDR3 region has 14 residues. CDR3 loop: CASSATAQNTEAFF. The CDR3 DNA is TGTGCCAGCAGCGCGACAGCCCAGAACACTGAAGCTTTCTTT.

This chain joins TRBV7-3 and TRBJ2-3; TRBD1 aligns across 7 bases. The V gene end was trimmed by 6 bases and the J gene end by 4 bases; junction bases not matched to a gene: 4. CDR1 and CDR2 from the germline V gene are SGHTA and FQGTGA. CDR3 length equals 13 residues. The CDR3 region has the DNA TGTGCCAGCAGGTTTCAGGGGGCAGATACGCAGTATTTT. Translation gives CASRFQGADTQYF.

This sequence joins TRBV4-3 and TRBJ2-5, with 8 bases lining up with TRBD2. With 1 base clipped from V and 5 bases from J, the junction kept 18 bases outside the gene matches. Per the germline V gene, CDR1 is LGHNA and CDR2 is YSLEER. The CDR3 has 19 amino acids. The CDR3 coding sequence is TGCGCCAGCAGCCAAGGATGGGGTTCGACAAGCGGGGGTTCGGAGACCCAGTACTTC. It specifies CASSQGWGSTSGGSETQYF.

The chain links TRBV7-2 to TRBJ1-4, with D possibly TRBD1 on 5 matching bases. Trimming removed 5 bases from V and 5 bases from J, with 15 bases in between. This CDR3 comprises 15 residues. Germline-derived CDR1 and CDR2 are SGHTA and FQGNSA. This chain's CDR3 is CASSPDSLGNEKLFF. The DNA of the CDR3 is TGTGCCAGCAGCCCTGACAGTCTGGGAAATGAAAAACTGTTTTTT.

The rearrangement links TRBV28 to TRBJ2-3, with D possibly being TRBD1 (7 bases). Germline CDR1 reads MDHEN; CDR2 reads SYDVKM. V was pared by 8 bases and J by 5 bases, with 14 bases between. The CDR3 has 13 amino acids. The CDR3 DNA follows: TGTGCCAGCCTGGAGGGGGCGAGAGATACGCAGTATTTT. It codes for CASLEGARDTQYF.

This sequence joins TRBV7-8 and TRBJ1-2, with 8 nucleotides matching TRBD1. V gave up 2 bases and J gave up 1 base; unmatched junction bases: 9. The CDR3 is 17 amino acids. Germline lookup yields CDR1 SGHVS and CDR2 FQNEAQ. The CDR3 nucleotides are TGTGCCAGCAGCTTACTACAGGGGGGGGGCCTTAACTATGGCTACACCTTC. Translation: CASSLLQGGGLNYGYTF.

V and J are TRBV7-9 and TRBJ2-7; 9 bases line up with TRBD1. The CDR3 totals 14 residues. V was clipped by 1 base and J by 3 bases; unmatched bases: 1. From germline, CDR1 is SEHNR and CDR2 FQNEAQ (reference sequence). The CDR3 protein is CASSLGDRVYEQYF. The CDR3 coding sequence is TGTGCCAGCAGCTTAGGGGACAGGGTCTACGAGCAGTACTTC.

The V gene is TRBV2, the J gene TRBJ1-1; TRBD1 is a possible D gene (5 bases). V was shortened by 9 bases and J by 4 bases, with 12 bases between the two germline ends. Germline V gene sequence: CDR1 SNHLY, CDR2 FYNNEI. The CDR3 runs to 12 residues. CDR3 sequence reads: CASQGGVTEAFF. The CDR3 bases are TGTGCCAGTCAGGGAGGAGTCACTGAAGCTTTCTTT.

This rearrangement joins TRBV18 to TRBJ2-7; perhaps TRBD1 as D (6 bases). Trimming took 6 bases from V and 5 from J, leaving 11 bases between them. Germline CDR1 is KGHSH and CDR2 is LQKENI. This CDR3 contains 12 residues. CDR3 nucleotide sequence: TGTGCCAGCTCCCAGGGGTCCCACGAGCAGTACTTC. Encoded protein: CASSQGSHEQYF.